The clone carrying this TCR beta chain showed up just a few times. This entry is derived from a study of T-cell memory formation after mild COVID-19. MiXCR was run by TCRdb on the 5' RACE reads, yielding one entry per CDR3 protein. The table lists some 490,000 distinct CDR3 sequences, over 15% of them singletons. The sequencing sample was made of PBMCs or a T cell subset sorted from them (not recorded which). This sequence was found in an adult woman who had mild COVID-19 (a few samples of this study predate the infection). Cell type and time point are not known.

The CDR3 here is CASSPMPGANTEAFF. In DNA form, the CDR3 reads TGTGCCAGCAGTCCAATGCCAGGGGCGAACACTGAAGCTTTCTTT. The chain carries TRBV6-2 or TRBV6-3 and TRBJ1-1; D possibly corresponds to TRBD1 (6 bases). This CDR3 has 15 amino acids. Trimming shortened V by 5 bases and J by 1 base, and 14 bases separated the two germline ends. CDR1 MNHEY and CDR2 SVGEGT come from the germline V gene.